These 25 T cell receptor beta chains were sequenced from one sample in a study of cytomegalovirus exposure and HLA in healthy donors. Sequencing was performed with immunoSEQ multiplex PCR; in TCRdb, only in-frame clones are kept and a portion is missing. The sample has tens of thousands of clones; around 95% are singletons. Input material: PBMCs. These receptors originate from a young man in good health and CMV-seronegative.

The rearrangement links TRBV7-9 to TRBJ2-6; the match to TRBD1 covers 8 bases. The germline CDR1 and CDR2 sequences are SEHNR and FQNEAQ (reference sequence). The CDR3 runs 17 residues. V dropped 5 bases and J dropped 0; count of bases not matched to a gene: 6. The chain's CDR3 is CASSRDRGGSGANVLTF. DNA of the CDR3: TGTGCCAGCAGCCGCGACAGGGGAGGCTCTGGGGCCAACGTCCTGACTTTC. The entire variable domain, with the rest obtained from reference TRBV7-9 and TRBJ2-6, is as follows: DTGVSQNPRHKITKRGQNVTFRCDPISEHNRLYWYRQTLGQGPEFLTYFQNEAQLEKSRLLSDRFSAERPKGSFSTLEIQRTEQGDSAMYLCASSRDRGGSGANVLTFGAGSRLTVL.

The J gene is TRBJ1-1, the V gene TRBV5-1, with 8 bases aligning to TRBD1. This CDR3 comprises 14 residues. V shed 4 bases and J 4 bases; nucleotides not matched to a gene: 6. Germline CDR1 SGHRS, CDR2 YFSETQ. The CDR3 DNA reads TGCGCCAGCAGCGGGGACAGGTGGGGCACTGAAGCTTTCTTT. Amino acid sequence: CASSGDRWGTEAFF. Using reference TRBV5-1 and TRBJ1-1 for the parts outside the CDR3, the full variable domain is KAGVTQTPRYLIKTRGQQVTLSCSPISGHRSVSWYQQTPGQGLQFLFEYFSETQRNKGNFPGRFSGRQFSNSRSEMNVSTLELGDSALYLCASSGDRWGTEAFFGQGTRLTVV.

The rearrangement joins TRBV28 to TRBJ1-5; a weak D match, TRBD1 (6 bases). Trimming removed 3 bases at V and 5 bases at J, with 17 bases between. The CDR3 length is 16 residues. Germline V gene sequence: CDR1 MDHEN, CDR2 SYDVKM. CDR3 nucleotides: TGTGCCAGCAGTTTGATACGGGGGGCTTTCGATCAGCCCCAGCATTTT. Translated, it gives CASSLIRGAFDQPQHF.

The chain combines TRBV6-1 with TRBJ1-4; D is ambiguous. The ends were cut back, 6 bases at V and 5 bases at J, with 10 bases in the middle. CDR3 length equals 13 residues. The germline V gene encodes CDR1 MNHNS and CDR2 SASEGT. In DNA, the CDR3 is TGTGCCAGCAGGGGCGCACCCAATGAAAAACTGTTTTTT. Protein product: CASRGAPNEKLFF.

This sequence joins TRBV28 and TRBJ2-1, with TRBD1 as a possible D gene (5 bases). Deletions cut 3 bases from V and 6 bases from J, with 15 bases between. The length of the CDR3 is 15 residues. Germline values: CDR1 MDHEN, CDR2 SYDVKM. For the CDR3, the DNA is TGTGCCAGCAGTTTTTATGGGGCAGGGTTCAATGAGCAGTTCTTC. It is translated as CASSFYGAGFNEQFF.

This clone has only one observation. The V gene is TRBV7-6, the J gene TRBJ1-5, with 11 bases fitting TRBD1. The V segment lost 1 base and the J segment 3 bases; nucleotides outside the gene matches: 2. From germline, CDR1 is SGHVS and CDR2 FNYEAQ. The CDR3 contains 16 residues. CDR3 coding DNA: TGTGCCAGCAGCTTAGGGGACAGGGGGGACAATCAGCCCCAGCATTTT. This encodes CASSLGDRGDNQPQHF.

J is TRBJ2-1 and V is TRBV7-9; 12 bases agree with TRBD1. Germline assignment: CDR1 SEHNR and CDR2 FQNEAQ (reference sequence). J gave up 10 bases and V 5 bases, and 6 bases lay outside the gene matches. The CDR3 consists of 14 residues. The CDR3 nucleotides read TGTGCCAGCAGCCTCGGGACAGGGGGCTACGAGCAGTTCTTC. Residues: CASSLGTGGYEQFF.

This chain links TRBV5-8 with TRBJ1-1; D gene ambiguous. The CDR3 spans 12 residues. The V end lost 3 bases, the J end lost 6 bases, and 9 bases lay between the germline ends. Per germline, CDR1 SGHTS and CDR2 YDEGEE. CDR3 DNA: TGTGCCAGCAGCTCTCCACGGGCTGAAGCTTTCTTT. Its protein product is CASSSPRAEAFF.

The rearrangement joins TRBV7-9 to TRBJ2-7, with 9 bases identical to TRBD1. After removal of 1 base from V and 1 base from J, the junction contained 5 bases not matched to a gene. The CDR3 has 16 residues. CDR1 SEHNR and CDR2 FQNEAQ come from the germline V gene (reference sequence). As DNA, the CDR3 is TGTGCCAGCAGCTTAGTCCCGGGACAGGGATCCTACGAGCAGTACTTC. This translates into CASSLVPGQGSYEQYF.

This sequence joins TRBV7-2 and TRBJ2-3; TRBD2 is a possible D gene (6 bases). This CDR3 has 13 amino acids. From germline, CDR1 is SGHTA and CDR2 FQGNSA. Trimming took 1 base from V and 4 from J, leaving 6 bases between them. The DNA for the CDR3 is TGTGCCAGCAGCTTAGGGGGGGCAGATACGCAGTATTTT. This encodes CASSLGGADTQYF.

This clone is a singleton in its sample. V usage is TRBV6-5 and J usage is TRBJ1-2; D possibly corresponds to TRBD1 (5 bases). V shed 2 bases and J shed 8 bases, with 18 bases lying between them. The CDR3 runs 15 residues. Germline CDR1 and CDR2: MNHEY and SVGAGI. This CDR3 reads CASSYGPGKRGGYTF. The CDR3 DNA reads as TGTGCCAGCAGTTACGGTCCAGGGAAGCGCGGCGGCTACACCTTC.

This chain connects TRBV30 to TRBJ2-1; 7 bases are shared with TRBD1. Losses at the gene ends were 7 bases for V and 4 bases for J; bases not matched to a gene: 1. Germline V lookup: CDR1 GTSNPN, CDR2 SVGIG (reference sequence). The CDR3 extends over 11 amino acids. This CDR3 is CALQGYNEQFF. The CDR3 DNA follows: TGTGCCTTACAGGGGTACAATGAGCAGTTCTTC.

CDR3 coding DNA: TGTGCCAGCAGCGGGGACAGCTACGAGCAGTACTTC. Encoded protein: CASSGDSYEQYF. V gene TRBV6-5 combines with J gene TRBJ2-7; 7 bases map to TRBD1. The V gene end was trimmed by 6 bases and the J gene end by 3 bases; junction bases not matched to a gene: 2. The CDR3 contains 12 residues. Germline CDR1 reads MNHEY; CDR2 reads SVGAGI.

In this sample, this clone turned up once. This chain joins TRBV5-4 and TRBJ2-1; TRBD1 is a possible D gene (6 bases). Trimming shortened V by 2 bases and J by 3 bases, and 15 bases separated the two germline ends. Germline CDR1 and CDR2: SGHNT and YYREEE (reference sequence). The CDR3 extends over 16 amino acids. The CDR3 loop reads CASSFSGPQGYNEQFF. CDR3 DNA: TGTGCCAGCAGCTTCTCCGGGCCACAGGGCTACAATGAGCAGTTCTTC.

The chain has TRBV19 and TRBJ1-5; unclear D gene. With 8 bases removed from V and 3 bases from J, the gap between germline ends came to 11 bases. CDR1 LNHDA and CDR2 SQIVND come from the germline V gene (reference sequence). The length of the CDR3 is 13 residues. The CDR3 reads CASSVLNNQPQHF. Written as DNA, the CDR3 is TGTGCCAGTTCGGTCCTAAACAATCAGCCCCAGCATTTT.

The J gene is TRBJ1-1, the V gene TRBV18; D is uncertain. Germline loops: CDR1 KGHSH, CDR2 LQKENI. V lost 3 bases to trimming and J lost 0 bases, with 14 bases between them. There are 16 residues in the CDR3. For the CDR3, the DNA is TGTGCCAGCTCACCCCTGGAGGCAGAGATGAACACTGAAGCTTTCTTT. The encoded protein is CASSPLEAEMNTEAFF.

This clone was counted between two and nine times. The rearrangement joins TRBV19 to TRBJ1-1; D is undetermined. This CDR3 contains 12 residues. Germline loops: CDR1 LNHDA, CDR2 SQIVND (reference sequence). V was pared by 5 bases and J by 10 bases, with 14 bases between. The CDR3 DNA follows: TGTGCCAGTAGTCCTTACGCCAGTGGAGCTTTCTTT. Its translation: CASSPYASGAFF. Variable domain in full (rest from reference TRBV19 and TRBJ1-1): DGGITQSPKYLFRKEGQNVTLSCEQNLNHDAMYWYRQDPGQGLRLIYYSQIVNDFQKGDIAEGYSVSREKKESFPLTVTSAQKNPTAFYLCASSPYASGAFFGQGTRLTVV.

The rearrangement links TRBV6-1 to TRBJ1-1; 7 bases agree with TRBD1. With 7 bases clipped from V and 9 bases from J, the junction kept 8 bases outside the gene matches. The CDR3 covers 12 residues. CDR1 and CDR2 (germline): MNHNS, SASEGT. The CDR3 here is CASNPGTDQAFF. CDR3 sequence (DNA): TGTGCCAGCAACCCTGGGACAGACCAAGCTTTCTTT.

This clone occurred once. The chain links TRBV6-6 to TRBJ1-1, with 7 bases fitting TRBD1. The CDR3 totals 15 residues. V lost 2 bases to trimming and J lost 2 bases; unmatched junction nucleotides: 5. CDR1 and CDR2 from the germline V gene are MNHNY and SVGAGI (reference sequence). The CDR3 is CASSYRDSLNTEAFF. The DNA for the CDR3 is TGTGCCAGCAGTTACCGGGACAGCCTAAACACTGAAGCTTTCTTT.

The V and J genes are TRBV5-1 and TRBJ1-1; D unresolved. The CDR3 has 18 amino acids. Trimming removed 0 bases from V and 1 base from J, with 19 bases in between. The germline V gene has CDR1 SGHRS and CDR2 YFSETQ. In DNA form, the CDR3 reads TGCGCCAGCAGCTTGGGGAGAGTGCGCCTTTTTACGAACACTGAAGCTTTCTTT. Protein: CASSLGRVRLFTNTEAFF.

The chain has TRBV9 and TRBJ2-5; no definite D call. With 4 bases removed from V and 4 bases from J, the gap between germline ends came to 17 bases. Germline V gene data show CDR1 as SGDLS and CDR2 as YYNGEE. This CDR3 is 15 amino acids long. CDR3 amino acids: CASSPGHSIGETQYF. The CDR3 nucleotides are TGTGCCAGCAGCCCAGGCCACAGTATAGGAGAGACCCAGTACTTC.

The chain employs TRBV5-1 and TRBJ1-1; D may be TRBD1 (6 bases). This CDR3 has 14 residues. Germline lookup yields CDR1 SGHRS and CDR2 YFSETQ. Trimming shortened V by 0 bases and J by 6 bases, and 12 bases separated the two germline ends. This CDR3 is CASSLAQGRPEAFF. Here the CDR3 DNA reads TGCGCCAGCAGCTTGGCACAGGGTAGACCTGAAGCTTTCTTT.

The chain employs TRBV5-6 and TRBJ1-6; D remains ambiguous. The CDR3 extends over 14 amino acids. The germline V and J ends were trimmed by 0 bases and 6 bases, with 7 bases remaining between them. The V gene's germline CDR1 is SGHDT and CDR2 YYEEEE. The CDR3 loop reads CASSLDRFNSPLHF. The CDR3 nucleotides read TGTGCCAGCAGCTTGGACAGATTTAATTCACCCCTCCACTTT. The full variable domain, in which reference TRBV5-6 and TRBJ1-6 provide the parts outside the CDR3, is DAGVTQSPTHLIKTRGQQVTLRCSPKSGHDTVSWYQQALGQGPQFIFQYYEEEERQRGNFPDRFSGHQFPNYSSELNVNALLLGDSALYLCASSLDRFNSPLHFGNGTRLTVT.

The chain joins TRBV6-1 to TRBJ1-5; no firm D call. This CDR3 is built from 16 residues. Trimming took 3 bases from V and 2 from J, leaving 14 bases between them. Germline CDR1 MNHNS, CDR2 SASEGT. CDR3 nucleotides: TGTGCCAGCAGTGAGGTTCAGTCATTTGGCAATCAGCCCCAGCATTTT. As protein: CASSEVQSFGNQPQHF.

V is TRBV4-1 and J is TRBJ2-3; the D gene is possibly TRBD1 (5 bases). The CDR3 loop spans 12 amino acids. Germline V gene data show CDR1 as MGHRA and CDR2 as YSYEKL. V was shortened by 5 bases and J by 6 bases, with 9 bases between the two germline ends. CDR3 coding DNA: TGCGCCAGCAGCGAAGGGGCCGATACGCAGTATTTT. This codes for CASSEGADTQYF.